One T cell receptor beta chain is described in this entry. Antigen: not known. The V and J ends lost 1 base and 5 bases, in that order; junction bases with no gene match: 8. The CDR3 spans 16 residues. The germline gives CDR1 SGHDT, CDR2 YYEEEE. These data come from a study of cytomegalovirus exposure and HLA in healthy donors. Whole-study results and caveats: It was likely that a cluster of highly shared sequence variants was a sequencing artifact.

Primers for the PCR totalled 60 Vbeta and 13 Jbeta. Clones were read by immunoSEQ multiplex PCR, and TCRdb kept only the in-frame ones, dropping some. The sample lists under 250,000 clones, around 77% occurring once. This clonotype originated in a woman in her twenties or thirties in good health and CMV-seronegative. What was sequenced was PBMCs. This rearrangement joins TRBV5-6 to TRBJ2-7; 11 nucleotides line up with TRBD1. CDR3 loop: CASSLPLGQGGHEQYF. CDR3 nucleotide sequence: TGTGCCAGCAGCTTGCCACTGGGACAGGGGGGCCACGAGCAGTACTTC.